This is a list of T cell receptor beta chains from one sample in a study of blood T cell repertoires in COVID-19. Method: immunoSEQ multiplex PCR; TCRdb's copy keeps in-frame clones and lacks some. Of over 400,000 clones in the sample, roughly 89% were seen once. The sequenced material came from peripheral blood. The receptors come from a woman aged 45-65 years with COVID-19, enrolled during active disease. Both conserved end residues are part of each CDR3. Fields, in order: clone size, J gene, D gene, V gene, CDR3 protein, CDR3 DNA. D genes are given only for firm matches. The listing skips clone size in some rows; elsewhere it reads once, few, many or a size class.

>-|TRBJ2-1|TRBD2|TRBV29-1
CSVAERGALNEQFF
TGCAGCGTTGCGGAGCGGGGGGCCCTCAATGAGCAGTTCTTC
>-|TRBJ2-1|TRBD2|TRBV7-9
CASSQYGSGGGPNEQFF
TGTGCCAGCAGCCAATACGGTAGTGGCGGGGGACCAAATGAGCAGTTCTTC
>-|TRBJ2-3|TRBD1|TRBV12-3/TRBV12-4
CASSFNRGRRNF
TGTGCCAGCAGTTTCAACAGGGGGCGCAGGAATTTT
>-|TRBJ2-3|-|TRBV5-4
CASSLRLEADTQYF
TGTGCCAGCAGCTTACGACTAGAGGCAGATACGCAGTATTTT
>-|TRBJ1-1|-|TRBV3-1/TRBV3-2
CASSQGRWESIAFF
TGTGCCAGCAGCCAAGGACGATGGGAGTCAATAGCTTTCTTT
>-|TRBJ2-1|TRBD2|TRBV27
CASGERERGGGNEQFF
TGTGCCAGCGGCGAGAGGGAGCGGGGGGGCGGCAATGAGCAGTTCTTC
>-|TRBJ2-1|TRBD2|TRBV28
CASSTRAGTNEQFF
TGTGCCAGCAGCACCAGAGCGGGGACCAATGAGCAGTTCTTC
>-|TRBJ1-4|-|TRBV7-9
CASSSRGSDEKLFF
TGTGCCAGCAGCTCTAGGGGATCTGATGAAAAACTGTTTTTT
>-|TRBJ2-3|TRBD2|TRBV10-2
CATRWGGDTQYF
TGCGCCACCCGATGGGGGGGGGATACGCAGTATTTT
>-|TRBJ1-5|-|TRBV28
CASGGDLMQPQHF
TGTGCCAGCGGCGGGGACCTCATGCAGCCCCAGCATTTT
>once|TRBJ2-7|-|TRBV30
CAWRRLQGAYEQYF
TGTGCCTGGAGACGTCTTCAGGGTGCCTACGAGCAGTACTTC
>-|TRBJ2-2|-|TRBV9
CASSVARGGVNTGELFF
TGTGCCAGCAGCGTAGCTCGAGGCGGGGTAAACACCGGGGAGCTGTTTTTT
>once|TRBJ2-2|-|TRBV10-2
CASSETPENGELFF
TGCGCCAGCAGTGAAACCCCCGAGAACGGGGAGCTGTTTTTT
>-|TRBJ2-7|TRBD2|TRBV19
CASSIQAGDYEQYF
TGTGCCAGTAGTATACAAGCGGGAGATTACGAGCAGTACTTC
>-|TRBJ1-1|-|TRBV3-1/TRBV3-2
CASTRQAPNTEAFF
TGTGCCAGCACACGACAGGCGCCGAACACTGAAGCTTTCTTT
>-|TRBJ1-2|-|TRBV6-6
CASSLRQNYGYTF
TGTGCCAGCAGTCTCAGACAAAACTATGGCTACACCTTC
>-|TRBJ2-7|TRBD1|TRBV5-4
CASSWDTGAYEQYF
TGTGCCAGCAGCTGGGATACAGGGGCCTACGAGCAGTACTTC
>-|TRBJ1-1|-|TRBV13
CASSPPSSRTEAFF
TGTGCCAGCAGCCCACCCTCCTCCCGGACTGAAGCTTTCTTT
>-|TRBJ2-1|TRBD1|TRBV11-2
CASNEPGQGGNEQFF
TGTGCCAGCAACGAACCGGGACAGGGTGGCAATGAGCAGTTCTTC
>-|TRBJ1-1|TRBD1|TRBV9
CASSGTGKMNTEAFF
TGTGCCAGCAGTGGGACAGGAAAGATGAACACTGAAGCTTTCTTT
>-|TRBJ2-7|-|TRBV5-1
CASSREGEYYEQYF
TGCGCCAGCAGCAGGGAAGGGGAATATTACGAGCAGTACTTC
>-|TRBJ1-4|-|TRBV10-3
CAISESTGGTTNEKLFF
TGTGCCATCAGTGAGTCGACGGGGGGAACGACTAATGAAAAACTGTTTTTT
>-|TRBJ1-1|-|TRBV19
CASSGYGGEAFF
TGTGCCAGTAGTGGTTACGGGGGTGAAGCTTTCTTT
>-|TRBJ2-7|TRBD2|TRBV28
CASRSRTSFYEQYF
TGTGCCAGCAGGTCCCGGACTAGCTTCTACGAGCAGTACTTC
>once|TRBJ2-1|TRBD1|TRBV6-5
CASQDRGREFF
TGTGCCAGTCAAGACAGGGGGCGAGAGTTCTTC
>once|TRBJ1-3|-|TRBV28
CASSFLSGNTIYF
TGTGCCAGCAGCTTCCTCTCTGGAAACACCATATATTTT
>-|TRBJ2-7|-|TRBV30
CAWSVSGHEQYF
TGTGCCTGGAGTGTATCAGGGCACGAGCAGTACTTC
>-|TRBJ1-1|-|TRBV5-6
CASSHLRNTEAFF
TGTGCCAGCAGCCACCTCAGGAACACTGAAGCTTTCTTT
>-|TRBJ2-3|-|TRBV5-1
CASTLMGGKETQYF
TGCGCCAGCACCCTAATGGGGGGAAAGGAAACGCAGTATTTT
>-|TRBJ2-3|TRBD2|TRBV4-2
CASSPLAGGRTDTQYF
TGTGCCAGCAGCCCTCTAGCGGGGGGCCGCACAGATACGCAGTATTTT
>-|TRBJ2-5|TRBD2|TRBV13
CASSLGGRDYEKETQYF
TGTGCCAGCAGCTTAGGGGGACGGGACTACGAAAAAGAGACCCAGTACTTC
>few|TRBJ1-6|TRBD1|TRBV27
CASSPLSGTGNSPLHF
TGTGCCAGCAGCCCTCTCTCGGGGACAGGGAATTCACCCCTCCACTTT
>-|TRBJ2-2|-|TRBV2
CASSENALTNTGELFF
TGTGCCAGCAGTGAAAATGCCCTAACGAACACCGGGGAGCTGTTTTTT
>-|TRBJ1-3|-|TRBV14
CASSQDIRGGNTIYF
TGTGCCAGCAGCCAAGATATCAGGGGTGGAAACACCATATATTTT
>few|TRBJ2-2|-|TRBV10-1
CASTQGTGELFF
TGCGCCAGCACCCAGGGTACCGGGGAGCTGTTTTTT
>-|TRBJ2-3|-|TRBV2
CASSVRGGTQYF
TGTGCCAGCAGTGTGAGGGGAGGTACGCAGTATTTT
>-|TRBJ2-1|-|TRBV7-3
CASSNTNEQFF
TGTGCCAGCAGCAATACTAATGAGCAGTTCTTC
>-|TRBJ1-2|-|TRBV18
CASSPLGGNYGYTF
TGTGCCAGCTCACCCTTAGGGGGTAACTATGGCTACACCTTC
>-|TRBJ1-1|-|TRBV7-9
CASSLEGAGAFF
TGTGCCAGCAGCTTAGAAGGGGCTGGAGCTTTCTTT
>-|TRBJ2-3|-|TRBV6-6
CASSKQGPQDTQYF
TGTGCCAGCAGTAAACAGGGCCCCCAGGATACGCAGTATTTT
>once|TRBJ1-3|-|TRBV30
CAWTLWGLGNTIYF
TGTGCCTGGACCCTGTGGGGACTTGGAAACACCATATATTTT